These 5 T cell receptor beta chains originate from one sample sequenced in a study of PD-1 blockade in classical Hodgkin lymphoma. TCRdb keeps only in-frame clones here, not all; method: immunoSEQ multiplex PCR. This table has about 93,000 clones, about nine tenths appearing once. Autologous stem cell transplantation was followed by relapse in every patient, and brentuximab vedotin exposure varied. Here the sequenced sample was peripheral blood mononuclear cells (PBMCs), taken before the second cycle of nivolumab. The receptors were gathered from a human donor with classical Hodgkin lymphoma.

CDR3 DNA sequence: TGTGCCAGACACGCCTTGTTGTGGGTGGGATGGGGTTTCAATCAGCCCCAGCATTTT. Translated, it gives CARHALLWVGWGFNQPQHF. The chain employs TRBV21-1 and TRBJ1-5. TRBV21-1 is tagged as a pseudogene. CDR3 size: 19 residues.

The rearrangement links TRBV5-1 to TRBJ2-2; D is unresolved. Per germline, CDR1 SGHRS and CDR2 YFSETQ. There are 15 residues in the CDR3. The V end was cut by 0 bases, the J end by 5 bases, with 11 bases between. The CDR3 loop is CASSLEGSLTGELFF. The CDR3 nucleotides are TGCGCCAGCAGCTTGGAGGGCAGCCTAACCGGGGAGCTGTTTTTT. Based on the CDR3 plus reference TRBV5-1 and TRBJ2-2, the full variable domain is KAGVTQTPRYLIKTRGQQVTLSCSPISGHRSVSWYQQTPGQGLQFLFEYFSETQRNKGNFPGRFSGRQFSNSRSEMNVSTLELGDSALYLCASSLEGSLTGELFFGEGSRLTVL.

The genes are TRBV2 and TRBJ1-2; D gene uncertain. Germline CDR1 and CDR2: SNHLY and FYNNEI. Trimming left V 7 bases short and J 4 bases short, with 10 bases between. CDR3 length equals 12 residues. Here the CDR3 DNA reads TGTGCCAGCACAGTCCGTACCTATGGCTACACCTTC. Translated: CASTVRTYGYTF.

This chain connects TRBV7-9 to TRBJ2-5, with 9 positions matching TRBD1. Trimming cost V 5 bases and J 4 bases; bases outside gene matches: 5. Germline values: CDR1 SEHNR, CDR2 FQNEAQ (reference sequence). This CDR3 is built from 14 residues. In DNA, the CDR3 is TGTGCCAGCAGCAGTTGGACAGGGGCAGAGACCCAGTACTTC. Residues: CASSSWTGAETQYF.

For this clone: Other DNA variants within this sample encode the same CDR3. This sequence joins TRBV7-6 and TRBJ1-1; TRBD1 matches at 7 bases. The CDR3 spans 16 residues. CDR1 and CDR2 (germline): SGHVS, FNYEAQ. Trimming took 1 base from V and 5 from J; bases not matched to a gene: 10. The CDR3 bases are TGTGCCAGCAGCTTAGTGGTAGGGGGCCCGAATACTGAAGCTTTCTTT. Its protein product is CASSLVVGGPNTEAFF.